The 10 T cell receptor beta chains below come from one sample, sequenced in a study of blood T cell repertoires in COVID-19. Sequencing was performed with immunoSEQ multiplex PCR; in TCRdb, only in-frame clones are kept and a portion is missing. The sample contains about 290,000 clones, 80% to 90% of which appear only once. Input material: peripheral blood. The receptors were sampled from a woman aged 25 to 39 with active or convalescent COVID-19.

The CDR3 spells CASSQTVNPNEKLFF. CDR3 in DNA: TGTGCCAGCTCACAAACAGTGAATCCTAATGAAAAACTGTTTTTT. V and J are TRBV18 and TRBJ1-4; D is uncertain. Germline V gene sequence: CDR1 KGHSH, CDR2 LQKENI. The V end was cut by 4 bases, the J end by 3 bases, with 12 bases between. CDR3 length: 15 amino acids.

The chain uses TRBV5-1 and TRBJ2-5, with TRBD2 matching 10 bases. The CDR3 consists of 15 residues. Germline trimming cut 0 bases from V and 4 bases from J; bases unmatched to any gene: 3. Per germline, CDR1 SGHRS and CDR2 YFSETQ. The CDR3 sequence is CASSLASGGGETQYF. CDR3 nucleotides: TGCGCCAGCAGCTTGGCTAGCGGGGGAGGAGAGACCCAGTACTTC.

The rearrangement uses TRBV20-1 and TRBJ2-1; possibly TRBD1 for D (5 bases). CDR3 size: 12 residues. Between the trimmed V and J ends, which lost 3 bases and 4 bases, there was a span of 7 bases. Per the germline V gene, CDR1 is DFQATT and CDR2 is SNEGSKA (reference sequence). The CDR3: CSASRGYNEQFF. The CDR3 DNA follows: TGCAGTGCTAGTAGGGGTTACAATGAGCAGTTCTTC.

J is TRBJ1-1 and V is TRBV30; 7 positions match TRBD1. Trimming at V came to 5 bases and at J to 1 base, leaving 10 bases not matched to a gene. Germline loops: CDR1 GTSNPN, CDR2 SVGIG (reference sequence). The CDR3 contains 15 residues. CDR3 coding DNA: TGTGCCTGGGTTAGTAGGGGGCCCAAGAACACTGAAGCTTTCTTT. Residues: CAWVSRGPKNTEAFF.

This clone appeared a few times. The chain uses TRBV28 and TRBJ2-1, with 9 nucleotides matching TRBD2. The CDR3 has 15 residues. Per the germline V gene, CDR1 is MDHEN and CDR2 is SYDVKM. The junction had 4 bases not matched to a gene; V was cut back by 3 bases and J by 4 bases. The CDR3 protein is CASSFSGGNYNEQFF. The CDR3 nucleotides read TGTGCCAGCAGTTTCAGCGGGGGGAATTACAATGAGCAGTTCTTC.

The CDR3 here is CASSYRSGVPDTQYF. For the CDR3, the DNA is TGTGCCAGCAGTTATCGGTCCGGGGTGCCAGATACGCAGTATTTT. The rearrangement joins TRBV6-5 to TRBJ2-3; D is possibly TRBD2 (5 bases). This CDR3 contains 15 residues. Germline values: CDR1 MNHEY, CDR2 SVGAGI. With 3 bases removed from V and 4 bases from J, the gap between germline ends came to 14 bases.

The chain links TRBV12-3 or TRBV12-4 to TRBJ1-1; TRBD1 is a possible D gene (5 bases). The CDR3 contains 13 residues. Deletions cut 3 bases from V and 5 bases from J, with 10 bases between. The CDR3 bases are TGTGCCAGCAGTTTTCAGGGTCTGACTGAAGCTTTCTTT. It is translated as CASSFQGLTEAFF.

This clone was seen a handful of times. The rearrangement uses TRBV28 and TRBJ1-1, with D tentatively TRBD1 (6 bases). This CDR3 is 17 amino acids long. Germline V gene data show CDR1 as MDHEN and CDR2 as SYDVKM. Deletions cut 6 bases from V and 4 bases from J, with 24 bases between. The chain's CDR3 is CASSPPTGPWGGTEAFF. The CDR3 DNA reads TGTGCCAGCAGCCCTCCGACAGGCCCGTGGGGGGGCACTGAAGCTTTCTTT. The variable domain in full, with the rest retrieved from reference TRBV28 and TRBJ1-1, is DVKVTQSSRYLVKRTGEKVFLECVQDMDHENMFWYRQDPGLGLRLIYFSYDVKMKEKGDIPEGYSVSREKKERFSLILESASTNQTSMYLCASSPPTGPWGGTEAFFGQGTRLTVV.

The rearrangement joins TRBV6-1 to TRBJ2-7; no clear D gene. Germline V gives CDR1 MNHNS, CDR2 SASEGT. The CDR3 loop spans 18 amino acids. V was clipped by 1 base and J by 1 base, with 20 bases between them. The CDR3 nucleotides are TGTGCCAGCAGTGAAGTAAGTTTTCGTGCACCGCGTTCCTACGAGCAGTACTTC. This translates into CASSEVSFRAPRSYEQYF.

This chain links TRBV6-2 or TRBV6-3 with TRBJ1-1; D call uncertain. CDR3 size: 16 residues. CDR1 MNHEY and CDR2 SVGEGT come from the germline V gene. The V end was cut by 0 bases, the J end by 4 bases, with 15 bases between. CDR3 residues: CASSYSGGRRGTEAFF. As DNA, the CDR3 is TGTGCCAGCAGTTACTCGGGCGGCAGGCGGGGCACTGAAGCTTTCTTT.